Below, 9 T cell receptor beta chains from the same sample are listed, as sequenced in a study of T cell responses to AZD1222 COVID-19 vaccine. The table came from immunoSEQ multiplex PCR; TCRdb's copy has only in-frame clones and leaves some out. This repertoire shows some 94,000 clones, 70% to 90% found once; its top ten account for about 2.9%. Sequenced material: peripheral blood, taken on day 0 of AZD1222 vaccination. The receptors shown here come from an adult in good health.

Many counts were recorded for this clone. The chain is built from TRBV4-1 and TRBJ1-1; D is undetermined. The CDR3 runs 14 residues. Germline values: CDR1 MGHRA, CDR2 YSYEKL. Trimming stripped 1 base from V and 5 bases from J, with 11 bases between. CDR3 region: CASSQVPEATEAFF. In DNA form, the CDR3 reads TGCGCCAGCAGCCAAGTCCCAGAGGCGACTGAAGCTTTCTTT.

This chain joins TRBV5-6 and TRBJ1-6, with D unclear. Germline V lookup: CDR1 SGHDT, CDR2 YYEEEE. The CDR3 extends over 14 amino acids. The ends were cut back, 0 bases at V and 5 bases at J, with 6 bases in the middle. The DNA of the CDR3 is TGTGCCAGCAGCTTGGGACGGGATAATTCACCCCTCCACTTT. It yields the protein CASSLGRDNSPLHF.

This clone came up once. The rearrangement links TRBV30 to TRBJ1-6; TRBD1 is a possible D gene (6 bases). Trimming took 1 base from V and 8 from J, leaving 18 bases between them. CDR1 and CDR2 (germline): GTSNPN, SVGIG (reference sequence). The CDR3 has 16 amino acids. The CDR3 sequence is CAWSGPALDSHSPLHF. In DNA, the CDR3 is TGTGCCTGGAGTGGCCCGGCTTTGGACAGTCATTCACCCCTCCACTTT.

V gene TRBV2 combines with J gene TRBJ1-5, with 8 bases matching TRBD1. The CDR3 runs 15 residues. Germline-derived CDR1 and CDR2 are SNHLY and FYNNEI. The ends lost 4 bases at V and 6 bases at J; junction bases unmatched: 8. CDR3 amino acids: CASSAPGGFGQPQHF. As DNA, the CDR3 is TGTGCCAGCAGTGCTCCAGGGGGCTTCGGTCAGCCCCAGCATTTT.

The chain combines TRBV5-4 with TRBJ1-2; D remains unclear. This CDR3 spans 12 amino acids. Trimming removed 3 bases from V and 4 bases from J, with 7 bases in between. The V gene's germline CDR1 is SGHNT and CDR2 YYREEE (reference sequence). The CDR3 nucleotides are TGTGCCAGCAGCTCACCCCCCTATGGCTACACCTTC. Amino acid sequence: CASSSPPYGYTF.

CDR3 in DNA: TGTGCCAGCAGCTTAGGGCCCGGGTCGGCTGGAAACACCATATATTTT. Encoded protein: CASSLGPGSAGNTIYF. The chain combines TRBV7-2 with TRBJ1-3; no clear D gene. V lost 1 base to trimming and J lost 2 bases, with 12 bases between them. The CDR3 runs 16 residues. The germline V gene encodes CDR1 SGHTA and CDR2 FQGNSA. The full variable domain, in which reference TRBV7-2 and TRBJ1-3 provide the parts outside the CDR3, is GAGVSQSPSNKVTEKGKDVELRCDPISGHTALYWYRQSLGQGLEFLIYFQGNSAPDKSGLPSDRFSAERTGGSVSTLTIQRTQQEDSAVYLCASSLGPGSAGNTIYFGEGSWLTVV.

The chain couples TRBV20-1 to TRBJ2-5; possibly TRBD2 for D (6 bases). The CDR3 spans 15 residues. V lost 3 bases, J lost 4 bases, and 18 bases lay in between. Germline CDR1 is DFQATT and CDR2 is SNEGSKA (reference sequence). DNA of the CDR3: TGCAGTGCTAGTAACCGGGACTCGGGGCGAGAGACCCAGTACTTC. Amino acids: CSASNRDSGRETQYF.

The table lists this clone with a count of one. The chain links TRBV7-2 to TRBJ2-1; the match to TRBD2 covers 7 bases. The CDR3 totals 15 residues. CDR1 is SGHTA, CDR2 FQGNSA, per germline. V shed 3 bases and J 1 base; nucleotides not matched to a gene: 3. In DNA form, the CDR3 reads TGTGCCAGCAGCTTGGGACTAAAATCCTACAATGAGCAGTTCTTC. Its translation is CASSLGLKSYNEQFF.

The V and J genes are TRBV27 and TRBJ2-7; 10 nucleotides agree with TRBD1. From germline, CDR1 is MNHEY and CDR2 SMNVEV (reference sequence). Trimming removed 6 bases from V and 2 bases from J; junction bases left unmatched: 4. The CDR3 runs 14 residues. The DNA for the CDR3 is TGTGCCAGCAGGGGACAGGGGCCGACCTACGAGCAGTACTTC. Translation gives CASRGQGPTYEQYF.